What follows are 8 T cell receptor beta chains derived from one specimen sequenced in a study of siplizumab effects on memory and regulatory T cells. Produced via immunoSEQ multiplex PCR; TCRdb's table is partial and in-frame only. The profile shows about 100,000 clones, around 92% of them singletons. Sequencing was done on a sample of CD4+ T cells sorted from blood. The receptors were gathered from a human donor in good health. Some clones in this sample may be carry-over from other donors' samples.

The chain links TRBV7-8 to TRBJ2-7, with D perhaps TRBD2 (5 bases). Germline CDR1 reads SGHVS; CDR2 reads FQNEAQ. V lost 3 bases and J 6 bases, leaving 12 bases between the germline ends. The CDR3 length is 13 residues. CDR3 DNA: TGTGCCAGCAGCTTGGGCCGGGGATTCGAGCAGTACTTC. This codes for CASSLGRGFEQYF.

This clone was picked up one time. The rearrangement uses TRBV9 and TRBJ2-2; possibly TRBD2 for D (6 bases). V lost 0 bases and J 4 bases, leaving 16 bases between the germline ends. CDR3 length: 17 amino acids. Germline-derived CDR1 and CDR2 are SGDLS and YYNGEE. In DNA form, the CDR3 reads TGTGCCAGCAGCGTAGCTTTTCGGGAGCAAGTCACCGGGGAGCTGTTTTTT. Its translation is CASSVAFREQVTGELFF.

This chain links TRBV5-4 with TRBJ2-2; D might be TRBD2 (6 bases). Germline V gene lookup returns CDR1 SGHNT and CDR2 YYREEE (reference sequence). The CDR3 runs 17 residues. Trimming removed 2 bases from V and 0 bases from J, with 14 bases in between. DNA of the CDR3: TGTGCCAGCAGCTTAGGTGTAGCGGAAGCGAACACCGGGGAGCTGTTTTTT. The encoded protein is CASSLGVAEANTGELFF.

This clone was found once. V and J are TRBV6-6 and TRBJ2-1, with a possible D match to TRBD1 (5 bases). Germline-derived CDR1 and CDR2 are MNHNY and SVGAGI (reference sequence). V was clipped by 2 bases and J by 1 base, with 9 bases between them. This CDR3 contains 15 residues. In DNA, the CDR3 is TGTGCCAGCAGTTACGGGGCGGCTTCCTACAATGAGCAGTTCTTC. The encoded protein is CASSYGAASYNEQFF.

This clone was observed once. The V gene is TRBV2, the J gene TRBJ1-1; D is possibly TRBD1 (5 bases). This CDR3 has 13 amino acids. V was cut by 6 bases and J by 1 base, with 9 bases left in between. The germline CDR1 and CDR2 sequences are SNHLY and FYNNEI. In DNA, the CDR3 is TGTGCCAGCAGACGTAGGGGGAACACTGAAGCTTTCTTT. It is translated as CASRRRGNTEAFF. The full variable domain, with the rest looked up from reference TRBV2 and TRBJ1-1, is EPEVTQTPSHQVTQMGQEVILRCVPISNHLYFYWYRQILGQKVEFLVSFYNNEISEKSEIFDDQFSVERPDGSNFTLKIRSTKLEDSAMYFCASRRRGNTEAFFGQGTRLTVV.

The chain is built from TRBV6-4 and TRBJ1-5; D gene ambiguous. V was cut by 3 bases and J by 10 bases, with 19 bases left in between. The CDR3 contains 15 residues. Germline assignment: CDR1 MRHNA and CDR2 SNTAGT. This CDR3 reads CASSEGPPFHRPQHF. The DNA for the CDR3 is TGTGCCAGCAGTGAGGGCCCCCCCTTCCATCGACCCCAGCATTTT.

The chain combines TRBV7-8 with TRBJ2-2; weak D call: TRBD1 (5 bases). The ends were cut back, 4 bases at V and 0 bases at J, with 9 bases in the middle. Germline V lookup: CDR1 SGHVS, CDR2 FQNEAQ. This CDR3 spans 15 amino acids. CDR3 sequence reads: CASSSRVSNTGELFF. CDR3 in DNA: TGTGCCAGCAGCTCCAGGGTTTCGAACACCGGGGAGCTGTTTTTT.

This clone was detected a few times. The genes are TRBV7-9 and TRBJ2-3; 10 bases match TRBD2. This CDR3 has 16 amino acids. Germline V lookup: CDR1 SEHNR, CDR2 FQNEAQ (reference sequence). V lost 4 bases to trimming and J lost 2 bases; unmatched junction nucleotides: 6. This chain's CDR3 is CASSSGLAAATDTQYF. The CDR3, as DNA: TGTGCCAGCAGCTCCGGACTAGCGGCGGCCACAGATACGCAGTATTTT.